The following is a T cell receptor beta chain sequence with its context. Antigen specificity is unknown. With V trimmed by 5 bases and J by 0 bases, 14 bases remained unmatched. The CDR3 is made up of 19 amino acids. Germline V gene data show CDR1 as LNHDA and CDR2 as SQIVND (reference sequence). The data belong to a study of T cells in localized non-small cell lung cancer. Study findings and constraints: Higher blood T cell density tracked longer overall survival.

TCRdb keeps only in-frame clones here, not all; method: immunoSEQ multiplex PCR. Of around 91,000 clones in the sample, roughly 90% are singletons; the top ten hold around 16%. The chain couples TRBV19 to TRBJ1-3; 9 positions agree with TRBD1. The source is a man aged 40-75 years with stage I squamous cell lung carcinoma. Specimen: peripheral blood, collected before any cancer treatment. The DNA of the CDR3 is TGTGCCAGTAGTCTCTTCCGGGCGGGACAGGGTAACTCTGGAAACACCATATATTTT. Its protein is CASSLFRAGQGNSGNTIYF. The whole variable domain, filled in from reference TRBV19 and TRBJ1-3, reads DGGITQSPKYLFRKEGQNVTLSCEQNLNHDAMYWYRQDPGQGLRLIYYSQIVNDFQKGDIAEGYSVSREKKESFPLTVTSAQKNPTAFYLCASSLFRAGQGNSGNTIYFGEGSWLTVV.